These 8 T cell receptor beta chains came from one sample sequenced in a study of blood T cell repertoires in COVID-19. Sequencing used immunoSEQ multiplex PCR; TCRdb keeps in-frame clones, though not all of them. The sample has fewer than 100,000 clones, around 79% seen once; the top ten hold more than 9.5%. The sequenced sample was peripheral blood. The source is a man between 45 and 60 years old with acute or convalescent COVID-19.

The chain carries TRBV19 and TRBJ2-7, with 8 bases lining up with TRBD2. There are 15 residues in the CDR3. V lost 7 bases to trimming and J lost 4 bases; unmatched junction nucleotides: 12. Germline loops: CDR1 LNHDA, CDR2 SQIVND (reference sequence). CDR3 sequence: CASKMGAGEQYEQYF. The DNA for the CDR3 is TGTGCCAGTAAAATGGGAGCGGGGGAACAATACGAGCAGTACTTC.

The V gene is TRBV6-5, the J gene TRBJ2-7; 11 bases agree with TRBD1. The CDR3 totals 15 residues. V gave up 5 bases and J gave up 4 bases; unmatched junction bases: 7. Germline V gene lookup returns CDR1 MNHEY and CDR2 SVGAGI. In DNA, the CDR3 is TGTGCCAGCAGTATCTCCGGGACAGGGGGTTACGAGCAGTACTTC. It yields the protein CASSISGTGGYEQYF.

The rearrangement joins TRBV29-1 to TRBJ1-2, with TRBD1 matching 9 bases. This CDR3 has 12 amino acids. Germline V gene data show CDR1 as SQVTM and CDR2 as ANQGSEA. Losses at the gene ends were 6 bases for V and 5 bases for J; bases not matched to a gene: 4. Here the CDR3 DNA reads TGCAGCGTCGAACAGGGGGCGTATGGCTACACCTTC. It codes for CSVEQGAYGYTF.

J is TRBJ2-5 and V is TRBV11-2, with D unresolved. CDR1 is SGHAT, CDR2 FQNNGV, per germline. This CDR3 comprises 15 residues. V was clipped by 1 base and J by 1 base, with 10 bases between them. This CDR3 is CASSLGQVLQETQYF. As DNA, the CDR3 is TGTGCCAGCAGCTTAGGGCAGGTCCTCCAAGAGACCCAGTACTTC.

The chain recombines TRBV5-6 with TRBJ1-2; D is possibly TRBD1 (6 bases). V lost 7 bases to trimming and J lost 2 bases, with 9 bases between them. The CDR3 length is 12 residues. Per the germline V gene, CDR1 is SGHDT and CDR2 is YYEEEE. The CDR3 bases are TGTGCCAGCCAGGACAGCAACTATGGCTACACCTTC. Translating it yields CASQDSNYGYTF.

The chain recombines TRBV4-3 with TRBJ2-5; tentative D call: TRBD2 (5 bases). There are 15 residues in the CDR3. Germline V gives CDR1 LGHNA, CDR2 YSLEER. V was trimmed by 2 bases and J by 5 bases, leaving 15 bases between them. The CDR3 here is CASSQTGIPEETQYF. In DNA form, the CDR3 reads TGCGCCAGCAGCCAAACCGGGATCCCAGAGGAGACCCAGTACTTC.

This chain connects TRBV6-5 to TRBJ1-3; TRBD1 aligns across 7 bases. Germline CDR1 is MNHEY and CDR2 is SVGAGI. Trimming took 10 bases from V and 0 from J; bases not matched to a gene: 6. The CDR3 runs 14 residues. CDR3 protein: CATRGTFSGNTIYF. DNA for the CDR3: TGTGCCACCAGGGGGACTTTCTCTGGAAACACCATATATTTT.

The chain has TRBV29-1 and TRBJ1-4; 7 bases map to TRBD1. V was clipped by 6 bases and J by 0 bases; unmatched bases: 10. The CDR3 runs 16 residues. CDR1 SQVTM and CDR2 ANQGSEA come from the germline V gene. The CDR3 region is CSVVQGTASTNEKLFF. DNA for the CDR3: TGCAGCGTCGTCCAGGGGACAGCCTCAACTAATGAAAAACTGTTTTTT.